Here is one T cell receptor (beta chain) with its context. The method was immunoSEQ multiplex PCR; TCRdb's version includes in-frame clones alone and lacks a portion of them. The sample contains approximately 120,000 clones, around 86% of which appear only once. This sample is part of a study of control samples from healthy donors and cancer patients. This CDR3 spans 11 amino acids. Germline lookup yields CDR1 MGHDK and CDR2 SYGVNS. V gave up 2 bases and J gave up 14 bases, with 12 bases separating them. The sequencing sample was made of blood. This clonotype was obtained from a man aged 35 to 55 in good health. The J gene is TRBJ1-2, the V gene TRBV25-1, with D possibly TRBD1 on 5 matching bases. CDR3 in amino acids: CASSEVGHQTF. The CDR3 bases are TGTGCCAGCAGTGAAGTGGGGCATCAAACCTTC.